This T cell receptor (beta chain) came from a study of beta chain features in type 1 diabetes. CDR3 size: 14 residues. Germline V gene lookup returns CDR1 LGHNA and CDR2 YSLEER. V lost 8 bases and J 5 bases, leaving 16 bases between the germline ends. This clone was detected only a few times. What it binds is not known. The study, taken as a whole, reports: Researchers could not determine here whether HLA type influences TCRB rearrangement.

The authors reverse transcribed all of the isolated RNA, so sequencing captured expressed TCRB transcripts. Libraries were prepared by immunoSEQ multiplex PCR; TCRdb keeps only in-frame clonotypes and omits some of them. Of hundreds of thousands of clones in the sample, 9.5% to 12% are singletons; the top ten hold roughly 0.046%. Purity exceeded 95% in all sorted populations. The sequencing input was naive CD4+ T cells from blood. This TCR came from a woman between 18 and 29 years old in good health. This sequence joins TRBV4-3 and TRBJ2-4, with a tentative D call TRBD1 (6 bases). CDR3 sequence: CASGSGAPENIQYF. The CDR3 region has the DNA TGCGCCAGCGGTTCAGGGGCGCCGGAAAACATTCAGTACTTC.